The 31 T cell receptor beta chains presented below share a single source sample, sequenced in a study of blood T cell repertoires in COVID-19. Produced via immunoSEQ multiplex PCR; TCRdb's table is partial and in-frame only. The sample includes about 80,000 clones, around four fifths seen only once; the top ten take approximately 8.7%. The sample was peripheral blood. The origin of the receptors is a human donor in a cohort sampled during active COVID-19.

The chain has TRBV5-4 and TRBJ1-3, with 9 bases fitting TRBD1. Trimming at V came to 4 bases and at J to 3 bases, leaving 5 bases not matched to a gene. The CDR3 totals 15 residues. Germline-derived CDR1 and CDR2 are SGHNT and YYREEE (reference sequence). Here the CDR3 reads CASSQGQGDGNTIYF. CDR3 nucleotides: TGTGCCAGCAGCCAGGGACAGGGTGATGGAAACACCATATATTTT.

The chain carries TRBV5-5 and TRBJ2-3, with 8 bases fitting TRBD2. This CDR3 comprises 15 residues. J was trimmed by 10 bases and V by 0 bases; bases with no gene match: 10. The germline V gene encodes CDR1 SGHKS and CDR2 YYEKEE (reference sequence). CDR3 residues: CASSLAGGPGVAQYF. CDR3 sequence (DNA): TGTGCCAGCAGCTTGGCGGGAGGGCCAGGAGTGGCGCAGTATTTT. The whole variable domain, remainder taken from reference TRBV5-5 and TRBJ2-3, is DAGVTQSPTHLIKTRGQQVTLRCSPISGHKSVSWYQQVLGQGPQFIFQYYEKEERGRGNFPDRFSARQFPNYSSELNVNALLLGDSALYLCASSLAGGPGVAQYFGPGTRLTVL.

The rearrangement links TRBV7-3 to TRBJ2-5, with 15 bases aligning to TRBD2. The CDR3 is 16 residues long. Germline values: CDR1 SGHTA, CDR2 FQGTGA. V shed 4 bases and J 5 bases; nucleotides not matched to a gene: 5. CDR3 DNA sequence: TGTGCCAGCAGCTCTCATGGGACTAGCGGGGGGGAGACCCAGTACTTC. Encoded protein: CASSSHGTSGGETQYF. Drawing the rest from reference TRBV7-3 and TRBJ2-5, the complete variable domain is GAGVSQTPSNKVTEKGKYVELRCDPISGHTALYWYRQSLGQGPEFLIYFQGTGAADDSGLPNDRFFAVRPEGSVSTLKIQRTERGDSAVYLCASSSHGTSGGETQYFGPGTRLLVL.

The chain uses TRBV5-1 and TRBJ2-1; D remains ambiguous. Germline CDR1 SGHRS, CDR2 YFSETQ. The CDR3 runs 14 residues. V was trimmed by 4 bases and J by 9 bases, leaving 17 bases between them. CDR3 in amino acids: CASSAVTGDSEQFF. DNA of the CDR3: TGCGCCAGCAGCGCTGTAACGGGTGATAGTGAGCAGTTCTTC.

CDR3 region: CASSLEGQSRGETQYF. CDR3 in DNA: TGCGCCAGCAGCTTGGAGGGCCAATCCAGGGGGGAGACCCAGTACTTC. The chain has TRBV5-1 and TRBJ2-5; 7 bases align to TRBD1. CDR1 is SGHRS and CDR2 is YFSETQ in the germline V gene. The CDR3 loop spans 16 amino acids. J gave up 5 bases and V 0 bases, and 10 bases lay outside the gene matches.

V gene TRBV3-1 (or the pseudogene TRBV3-2) combines with J gene TRBJ2-1, with 10 bases matching TRBD2. CDR3 length: 17 residues. V dropped 1 base and J dropped 3; count of bases not matched to a gene: 6. The V gene's germline CDR1 is LGHDT and CDR2 YNNKEL (reference sequence). The CDR3 loop is CASSQGLWTSGYNEQFF. In DNA form, the CDR3 reads TGTGCCAGCAGCCAAGGGCTTTGGACTAGCGGCTACAATGAGCAGTTCTTC.

This clone was counted only a few times. This sample includes further DNA sequences coding for the same CDR3. The chain couples TRBV2 to TRBJ1-1; TRBD1 might be the D (6 bases). The CDR3 is 15 residues long. V was cut by 4 bases and J by 0 bases, with 12 bases left in between. Per the germline V gene, CDR1 is SNHLY and CDR2 is FYNNEI. CDR3 coding DNA: TGTGCCAGCAGTGGGGGGGGCACCCTGAACACTGAAGCTTTCTTT. Protein sequence: CASSGGGTLNTEAFF. The full variable domain, with the rest looked up from reference TRBV2 and TRBJ1-1, is EPEVTQTPSHQVTQMGQEVILRCVPISNHLYFYWYRQILGQKVEFLVSFYNNEISEKSEIFDDQFSVERPDGSNFTLKIRSTKLEDSAMYFCASSGGGTLNTEAFFGQGTRLTVV.

The V call is TRBV18, the J call TRBJ1-1, with D unresolved. Deletions cut 3 bases from V and 1 base from J, with 6 bases between. CDR3 length: 13 residues. The germline V gene has CDR1 KGHSH and CDR2 LQKENI. The chain's CDR3 is CASSPNGNTEAFF. The CDR3 region has the DNA TGTGCCAGCTCACCCAACGGGAACACTGAAGCTTTCTTT.

CDR3 amino acids: CASSSSEAAVQETQYF. As DNA, the CDR3 is TGTGCCAGCAGTTCCTCCGAAGCGGCGGTCCAAGAGACCCAGTACTTC. This chain uses TRBV28 with TRBJ2-5, with D perhaps matching TRBD2 (5 bases). The germline V gene has CDR1 MDHEN and CDR2 SYDVKM. Trimming took 4 bases from V and 1 from J, leaving 16 bases between them. This CDR3 spans 16 amino acids.

This clone was detected only once. V usage is TRBV5-6 and J usage is TRBJ1-6, with TRBD1 as a possible D gene (6 bases). The V end lost 1 base, the J end lost 7 bases, and 12 bases lay between the germline ends. The CDR3 runs 15 residues. Germline loops: CDR1 SGHDT, CDR2 YYEEEE. The CDR3: CASSLFGQGNSPLHF. CDR3 bases: TGTGCCAGCAGCTTGTTTGGCCAGGGGAATTCACCCCTCCACTTT. The entire variable domain, with the rest obtained from reference TRBV5-6 and TRBJ1-6, is as follows: DAGVTQSPTHLIKTRGQQVTLRCSPKSGHDTVSWYQQALGQGPQFIFQYYEEEERQRGNFPDRFSGHQFPNYSSELNVNALLLGDSALYLCASSLFGQGNSPLHFGNGTRLTVT.

This chain connects TRBV5-6 to TRBJ1-1; D gene unclear. Per germline, CDR1 SGHDT and CDR2 YYEEEE. The length of the CDR3 is 16 residues. Trimming pared 1 base from V and 2 bases from J, leaving 15 bases between. The DNA of the CDR3 is TGTGCCAGCAGCTTGATGGCCGGGATTGGAAACACTGAAGCTTTCTTT. It encodes CASSLMAGIGNTEAFF.

V and J are TRBV3-1 (or the pseudogene TRBV3-2) and TRBJ1-1; D gene uncertain. The CDR3 loop spans 13 amino acids. CDR1 LGHDT and CDR2 YNNKEL come from the germline V gene (reference sequence). With 5 bases removed from V and 1 base from J, the gap between germline ends came to 8 bases. The CDR3 nucleotides are TGTGCCAGCAGCAAGAACAAGAACACTGAAGCTTTCTTT. As protein: CASSKNKNTEAFF.

The chain has TRBV12-5 and TRBJ1-1; 7 positions agree with TRBD1. The CDR3 is 16 residues long. The J segment lost 4 bases and the V segment lost 6 bases, leaving 14 bases of the junction unmatched. The germline CDR1 and CDR2 sequences are LGHNT and FRNRAP. For the CDR3, the DNA is TGTGCTAGTGGGAAGCACCAGGGGGGACGAGGCACTGAAGCTTTCTTT. This gives the protein CASGKHQGGRGTEAFF.

The chain employs TRBV3-1 (or the pseudogene TRBV3-2) and TRBJ2-3; D not certain. Germline CDR1 reads LGHDT; CDR2 reads YNNKEL (reference sequence). With 8 bases removed from V and 3 bases from J, the gap between germline ends came to 15 bases. The CDR3 runs 14 residues. The DNA for the CDR3 is TGTGCCAGCGCTCCGGGTCCATTGACAGATACGCAGTATTTT. Amino acids: CASAPGPLTDTQYF.

The V gene is TRBV6-6, the J gene TRBJ1-4; D not resolved. The CDR3 extends over 12 amino acids. Germline values: CDR1 MNHNY, CDR2 SVGAGI (reference sequence). Trimming stripped 3 bases from V and 5 bases from J, with 4 bases between. In DNA form, the CDR3 reads TGTGCCAGCAGTTATCCAAATGAAAAACTGTTTTTT. It codes for CASSYPNEKLFF.

This chain connects TRBV30 to TRBJ2-7; D might be TRBD1 (6 bases). Deletions cut 0 bases from V and 7 bases from J, with 16 bases between. The germline V gene has CDR1 GTSNPN and CDR2 SVGIG (reference sequence). The CDR3 spans 14 residues. In nucleotides, the CDR3 is TGTGCCTGGAGTGTAGGGGGTACGGGCGGGGAGCAGTACTTC. Residues: CAWSVGGTGGEQYF.

This clone is a singleton in its sample. The rearrangement links TRBV5-1 to TRBJ1-2; 7 bases match TRBD1. Germline CDR1 is SGHRS and CDR2 is YFSETQ. Trimming took 4 bases from V and 0 from J; bases not matched to a gene: 6. The CDR3 totals 15 residues. CDR3 amino acids: CASSVDRVANYGYTF. The CDR3 DNA sequence: TGCGCCAGCAGCGTTGACAGGGTAGCTAACTATGGCTACACCTTC.

This chain links TRBV28 with TRBJ1-1; 10 positions agree with TRBD1. Germline trimming cut 6 bases from V and 11 bases from J; bases unmatched to any gene: 12. Germline values: CDR1 MDHEN, CDR2 SYDVKM. CDR3 size: 14 residues. This chain's CDR3 is CASSTGQGLGGAFF. CDR3 coding DNA: TGTGCCAGCAGCACGGGACAGGGGCTGGGGGGGGCTTTCTTT. Supplemented by reference TRBV28 and TRBJ1-1, the full variable domain reads DVKVTQSSRYLVKRTGEKVFLECVQDMDHENMFWYRQDPGLGLRLIYFSYDVKMKEKGDIPEGYSVSREKKERFSLILESASTNQTSMYLCASSTGQGLGGAFFGQGTRLTVV.

V usage is TRBV4-1 and J usage is TRBJ1-4; no firm D call. The CDR3 is made up of 15 amino acids. Trimming shortened V by 0 bases and J by 1 base, and 6 bases separated the two germline ends. Germline V gene lookup returns CDR1 MGHRA and CDR2 YSYEKL. CDR3 bases: TGCGCCAGCAGCCAAGATCGGGGAACTAATGAAAAACTGTTTTTT. Protein: CASSQDRGTNEKLFF.

The chain has TRBV5-4 and TRBJ2-7; D is unresolved. The CDR3 sequence is 13 residues long. CDR1 and CDR2 (germline): SGHNT, YYREEE (reference sequence). V was trimmed by 2 bases and J by 0 bases, leaving 6 bases between them. CDR3 coding DNA: TGTGCCAGCAGCTTTAGCCCCTCCTACGAGCAGTACTTC. As protein: CASSFSPSYEQYF.

The chain has TRBV27 and TRBJ1-2; 7 bases are a match to TRBD1. The CDR3 is 15 amino acids. The germline gives CDR1 MNHEY, CDR2 SMNVEV (reference sequence). V trimming: 2 bases; J trimming: 6 bases; junction bases outside the gene matches: 9. The CDR3 bases are TGTGCCAGCAGTTTAAGCACTCAGGGGGAGAATGGCTACACCTTC. This encodes CASSLSTQGENGYTF.

The V and J genes are TRBV9 and TRBJ1-5; tentatively, D is TRBD1 (6 bases). The CDR3 length is 14 residues. V was pared by 3 bases and J by 7 bases, with 14 bases between. The germline V gene encodes CDR1 SGDLS and CDR2 YYNGEE. The CDR3 sequence is CASSEGGGWQPQHF. The DNA of the CDR3 is TGTGCCAGCAGCGAGGGGGGAGGGTGGCAGCCCCAGCATTTT.

This chain joins TRBV5-6 and TRBJ2-2, with no clear D. Germline V CDR1 and CDR2: SGHDT, YYEEEE. The V and J ends lost 0 bases and 4 bases respectively, with 7 bases between them. The CDR3 totals 14 residues. This CDR3 reads CASSLVVSTGELFF. CDR3 DNA: TGTGCCAGCAGCTTGGTAGTATCCACCGGGGAGCTGTTTTTT.

CDR3 loop: CASSQDDVNGRAVEQYF. The CDR3 DNA is TGTGCCAGCAGCCAAGATGACGTGAATGGGAGGGCCGTCGAGCAGTACTTC. The V gene is TRBV4-2, the J gene TRBJ2-7, with TRBD2 matching over 7 bases. Trimming removed 0 bases from V and 6 bases from J; junction bases left unmatched: 14. The germline CDR1 and CDR2 sequences are LGHNA and YNFKEQ. This CDR3 region has 17 residues.

This rearrangement joins TRBV7-9 to TRBJ1-1; TRBD1 aligns across 8 bases. CDR3 length: 16 amino acids. Germline loops: CDR1 SEHNR, CDR2 FQNEAQ (reference sequence). Germline trimming cut 5 bases from V and 0 bases from J; bases unmatched to any gene: 8. The CDR3 DNA reads as TGTGCCAGCAGCGAAGACAGGGGTACGATGAACACTGAAGCTTTCTTT. This codes for CASSEDRGTMNTEAFF.

This chain links TRBV6-5 with TRBJ2-1, with TRBD2 as a possible D gene (6 bases). The CDR3 sequence is 15 residues long. Trimming pared 5 bases from V and 0 bases from J, leaving 11 bases between. Germline V lookup: CDR1 MNHEY, CDR2 SVGAGI. CDR3 amino acids: CASSRDSASYNEQFF. The CDR3 nucleotides are TGTGCCAGCAGTAGGGACTCCGCCTCCTACAATGAGCAGTTCTTC.

This chain uses TRBV5-6 with TRBJ1-2, with 10 bases lining up with TRBD1. Trimming cost V 5 bases and J 4 bases; bases outside gene matches: 5. The CDR3 loop spans 14 amino acids. Germline loops: CDR1 SGHDT, CDR2 YYEEEE. The CDR3 protein is CASSYDRGPYGYTF. The CDR3 coding sequence is TGTGCCAGCAGTTACGACAGGGGGCCCTATGGCTACACCTTC.

As regards this clone: One end of the junction varies from germline; a read error may be responsible. This rearrangement joins TRBV3-1 (or the pseudogene TRBV3-2) to TRBJ1-4, with TRBD1 matching 7 bases. Germline V lookup: CDR1 LGHDT, CDR2 YNNKEL (reference sequence). The CDR3 has 14 residues. DNA of the CDR3: TGTGCCAGCAGCCCAGTAGGGACAGCCACCTTTAAGGCTTTT. It specifies CASSPVGTATFKAF.

The chain links TRBV7-9 to TRBJ1-4; no clear D. There are 16 residues in the CDR3. CDR1 and CDR2 from the germline V gene are SEHNR and FQNEAQ (reference sequence). Trimming left V 3 bases short and J 3 bases short, with 14 bases between. The CDR3 DNA follows: TGTGCCAGCAGCTTTGGCCAGGCCCTGTCTAATGAAAAACTGTTTTTT. Amino acid sequence: CASSFGQALSNEKLFF.

The chain uses TRBV21-1 and TRBJ2-1; TRBD2 was called by the table and not checked on the DNA. TRBV21-1 is tagged as a pseudogene. The length of the CDR3 is 17 residues. CDR3 in DNA: TGTGCCAGCAGCAAAGTCGGCCTAGCGGGGGCGGCGAATGAGCAGTTCTTC. Protein product: CASSKVGLAGAANEQFF.

CDR3 DNA: TGTGCCAGCAGGCATACATCCTACGAGCAGTACTTC. It translates to CASRHTSYEQYF. The chain recombines TRBV11-2 with TRBJ2-7; no clear D gene. The CDR3 is 12 residues long. Looked up from germline, CDR1 is SGHAT and CDR2 is FQNNGV. The germline V and J ends were trimmed by 6 bases and 1 base, with 7 bases remaining between them.